The 9 T cell receptor beta chains listed next were all sequenced from one sample in a study of OX40 agonist ivuxolimab in advanced cancers. The table came from immunoSEQ multiplex PCR; TCRdb's copy has only in-frame clones and leaves some out. The repertoire includes 42,000 or so clones, about 86% of them detected once, and 21% sits in the top ten. Sample: CD4+ or CD8+ T cells sorted from blood, taken in a trial of the OX40 agonist ivuxolimab. The receptors here all came from an adult with an advanced solid tumor such as melanoma, head and neck, liver or kidney cancer.

The CDR3 DNA is TGTGCCAGCAGCTCCCCAGAACAGGTTTACGAGCAGTACGTC. Amino acid sequence: CASSSPEQVYEQYV. The rearrangement uses TRBV7-8 and TRBJ2-7; tentative D call: TRBD1 (5 bases). The CDR3 length is 14 residues. Between the trimmed V and J ends, which lost 4 bases and 4 bases, there was a span of 14 bases. CDR1 and CDR2 from the germline V gene are SGHVS and FQNEAQ.

The chain is built from TRBV13 and TRBJ2-1; TRBD2 might be the D (6 bases). Looked up from germline, CDR1 is PRHDT and CDR2 is FYEKMQ (reference sequence). The CDR3 loop spans 15 amino acids. V was shortened by 5 bases and J by 2 bases, with 13 bases between the two germline ends. CDR3 DNA sequence: TGTGCCAGCAGCGTAGAGGCGGGGACCTACAATGAGCAGTTCTTC. Its translation is CASSVEAGTYNEQFF.

The chain links TRBV6-5 to TRBJ2-2; TRBD1 might be the D (6 bases). This CDR3 is 13 amino acids long. Trimming pared 2 bases from V and 7 bases from J, leaving 8 bases between. The V gene's germline CDR1 is MNHEY and CDR2 SVGAGI. The CDR3 region is CASSYEGDGELFF. The CDR3 region has the DNA TGTGCCAGCAGTTACGAGGGGGACGGGGAGCTGTTTTTT.

Of note for this clone: A far more abundant clone sits one base away, making this likely a read error. Other DNA sequences in the same sample also yield this CDR3. The chain carries TRBV30 and TRBJ1-1; D call uncertain. This CDR3 contains 12 residues. Germline V gene lookup returns CDR1 GTSNPN and CDR2 SVGIG (reference sequence). Here the CDR3 reads CAWSVRLTEAFF. In nucleotides, the CDR3 is TGTGCCTGGAGTGTACGGCTCACTGAAGCCTTCTTT.

The chain uses TRBV28 and TRBJ1-1, with 11 bases fitting TRBD1. Germline V CDR1 and CDR2: MDHEN, SYDVKM. CDR3 length: 14 amino acids. V lost 8 bases and J lost 5; bases outside the gene matches: 7. CDR3 DNA sequence: TGTGCCAGCCACTGGACAGGGGGCTGGACTGAAGCTTTCTTT. It translates to CASHWTGGWTEAFF.

The rearrangement links TRBV7-3 to TRBJ1-1, with 7 bases that match TRBD1. Germline V gives CDR1 SGHTA, CDR2 FQGTGA. The length of the CDR3 is 14 residues. Germline trimming cut 5 bases from V and 4 bases from J; bases unmatched to any gene: 7. CDR3 DNA sequence: TGTGCCAGCAGCGGCGGGACAGAGGGCACTGAAGCTTTCTTT. This gives the protein CASSGGTEGTEAFF.

V usage is TRBV2 and J usage is TRBJ2-7, with D perhaps TRBD2 (6 bases). Between the trimmed V and J ends, which lost 8 bases and 2 bases, there was a span of 13 bases. Germline CDR1 SNHLY, CDR2 FYNNEI. This CDR3 has 13 amino acids. The CDR3 DNA reads TGTGCCAGCCGATTACTAGCTACCTACGAGCAGTACGTC. As protein: CASRLLATYEQYV.

This clone occurred a few times. The chain is built from TRBV29-1 and TRBJ2-5; possibly TRBD1 for D (5 bases). V was trimmed by 8 bases and J by 2 bases, leaving 15 bases between them. CDR3 length: 13 residues. Looked up from germline, CDR1 is SQVTM and CDR2 is ANQGSEA. The CDR3 here is CSFPSGPQETQYF. CDR3 DNA: TGCAGCTTTCCCTCAGGGCCACAAGAGACCCAGTACTTC.

This clone was picked up one time. The V and J genes are TRBV5-8 and TRBJ1-2; 7 bases fit TRBD1. The junction had 27 bases not matched to a gene; V was cut back by 4 bases and J by 6 bases. The CDR3 totals 20 residues. The germline V gene encodes CDR1 SGHTS and CDR2 YDEGEE. The CDR3 sequence: CASSLDRAWAHSREIDGYTF. The CDR3 DNA is TGTGCCAGCAGCCTCGACAGGGCTTGGGCCCACAGTAGGGAGATAGATGGCTACACCTTC.